This paragraph covers one T cell receptor (beta chain) sequence. This may arise from a read error, as a much more abundant clone is one base away. Sequencing libraries for TCR beta were prepared with iRepertoire HTBI primers and Arm-PCR of CDR3 regions. TCRdb ran MiXCR on the multiplex PCR reads and lists one entry per CDR3 protein. Counted here are under 500,000 distinct CDR3 sequences, roughly 15% occurring once; the ten biggest clones make up approximately 12%. The source of the sample is a study of regulatory T cells in long-lasting Graves disease. Study overall: Prior antithyroid drug treatment in newly diagnosed Graves' patients lasted under 3 months.

Time point denoted: newly diagnosed GD, antithyroid drugs for less than 3 months. Isolated PBMC RNA provided the starting material for the TCR library. The germline CDR1 and CDR2 sequences are SGHTA and FQGNSA. The CDR3 is 15 residues long. This sample also appeared in a second study, on T cells in Graves' hyperthyroidism and ophthalmopathy. That study reports: Thyroid ultrasound, orbital computed tomography, clinical symptoms, and serum thyroxine and TRAb underpinned diagnoses.

The sequencing here drew on peripheral blood mononuclear cells (PBMCs), taken at new diagnosis, from a patient treated with antithyroid drugs. The TCR was taken from a young woman with Graves disease. The V and J genes are TRBV7-2 and TRBJ2-5, with 11 bases identical to TRBD1. The CDR3 coding sequence is TGTGCCAGCAGCTTAACTCCGGGACAGGGGGAGACCCCGTACTTC. This codes for CASSLTPGQGETPYF.